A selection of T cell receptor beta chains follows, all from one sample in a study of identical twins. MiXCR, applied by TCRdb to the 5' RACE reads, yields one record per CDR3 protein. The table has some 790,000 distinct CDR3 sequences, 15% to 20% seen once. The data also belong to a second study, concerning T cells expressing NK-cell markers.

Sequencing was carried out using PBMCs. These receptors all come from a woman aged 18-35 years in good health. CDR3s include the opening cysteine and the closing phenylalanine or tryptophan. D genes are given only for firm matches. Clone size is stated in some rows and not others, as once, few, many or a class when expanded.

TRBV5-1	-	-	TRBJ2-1	CASGRLSYNEQFF	TGCGCCAGCGGGAGACTATCCTACAATGAGCAGTTCTTC
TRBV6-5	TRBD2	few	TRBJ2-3	CASSYSLAGSPNTQYF	TGTGCCAGCAGTTACTCACTAGCGGGGAGCCCAAATACGCAGTATTTT
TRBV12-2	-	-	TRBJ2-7	CASRLAGLEAYEQYF	TGTGCAAGTCGCTTAGCGGGGTTGGAGGCCTACGAGCAGTACTTC
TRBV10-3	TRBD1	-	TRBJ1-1	CAIRRRQGATEAFF	TGTGCCATCAGAAGAAGACAGGGGGCAACTGAAGCTTTCTTT
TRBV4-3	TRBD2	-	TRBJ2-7	CASSQEAGGPRGFAYEQYF	TGCGCCAGCAGCCAAGAAGCGGGAGGGCCCAGAGGGTTCGCCTACGAGCAGTACTTC
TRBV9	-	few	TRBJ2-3	CASSVEFTDTQYF	TGTGCCAGCAGCGTAGAGTTCACAGATACGCAGTATTTT
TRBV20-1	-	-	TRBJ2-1	CSAPAEGSSYNEQFF	TGCAGTGCCCCGGCAGAGGGTAGCTCCTACAATGAGCAGTTCTTC
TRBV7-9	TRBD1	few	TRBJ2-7	CASSVDRGLYEQYF	TGTGCCAGCAGCGTAGACAGGGGGCTGTACGAGCAGTACTTC
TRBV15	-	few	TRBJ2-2	CATSRGGGTGELFF	TGTGCCACCAGCAGAGGTGGGGGTACCGGGGAGCTGTTTTTT
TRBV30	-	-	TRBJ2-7	CAWSRGEQYF	TGTGCCTGGAGCCGCGGGGAGCAGTACTTC
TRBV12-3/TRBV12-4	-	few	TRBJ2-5	CASSPEGQHQETQYF	TGTGCCAGCAGCCCCGAAGGGCAGCACCAAGAGACCCAGTACTTC
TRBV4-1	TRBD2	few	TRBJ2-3	CASSQAGGGGTDTQYF	TGCGCCAGCAGCCAAGCTGGTGGGGGGGGCACAGATACGCAGTATTTT
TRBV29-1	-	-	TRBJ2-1	CSVEERRGFDNEQFF	TGCAGCGTTGAAGAGCGGCGGGGTTTCGACAATGAGCAGTTCTTC
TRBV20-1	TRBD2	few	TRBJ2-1	CSAHLAGGSSYNEQFF	TGCAGTGCTCACTTAGCGGGGGGGAGCTCCTACAATGAGCAGTTCTTC
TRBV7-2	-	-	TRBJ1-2	CASTSGGTMIGKLYTF	TGTGCCAGCACCTCTGGGGGGACGATGATTGGGAAACTGTACACCTTC
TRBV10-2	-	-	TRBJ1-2	CASRPIRGGTNYGYTF	TGCGCCAGCAGACCCATCCGGGGGGGGACGAACTATGGCTACACCTTC
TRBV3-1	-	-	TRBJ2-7	CASSRASGEQYF	TGTGCCAGCAGCCGGGCTTCGGGAGAGCAGTACTTC
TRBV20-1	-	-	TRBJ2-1	CSAPPIRAQSSYNEQFF	TGCAGTGCTCCCCCGATTCGAGCGCAAAGCTCCTACAATGAGCAGTTCTTC
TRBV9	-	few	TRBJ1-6	CASSPQTLNSPLHF	TGTGCCAGCAGCCCCCAGACACTTAATTCACCCCTCCACTTT
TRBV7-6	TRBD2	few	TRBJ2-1	CASSLIPAGRVDEQFF	TGTGCCAGCAGCTTAATTCCAGCGGGAAGAGTAGATGAGCAGTTCTTC
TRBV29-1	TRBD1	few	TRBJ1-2	CSVIDRDRKFYGYTF	TGCAGCGTTATCGACCGGGACAGAAAATTCTATGGCTACACCTTC
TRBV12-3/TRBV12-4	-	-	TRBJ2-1	CASRPGLYNEQFF	TGTGCCAGCAGGCCGGGACTCTACAATGAGCAGTTCTTC
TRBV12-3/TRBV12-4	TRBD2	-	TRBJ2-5	CASSFAGGRQETQYF	TGTGCCAGCAGTTTCGCGGGAGGGCGACAAGAGACCCAGTACTTC
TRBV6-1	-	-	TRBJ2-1	CASSPGLPIRSYNEQFF	TGTGCCAGCAGTCCGGGACTCCCGATCAGGTCCTACAATGAGCAGTTCTTC
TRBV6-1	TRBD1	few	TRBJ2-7	CASRGAGGINEQYF	TGTGCCAGCAGGGGGGCAGGGGGCATCAACGAGCAGTACTTC
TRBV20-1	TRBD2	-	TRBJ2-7	CSVTGTSGYEQYF	TGCAGCGTAACCGGGACTAGCGGCTACGAGCAGTACTTC
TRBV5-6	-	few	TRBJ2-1	CASSLVGAASSYNEQFF	TGTGCCAGCAGCTTGGTGGGAGCGGCCAGCTCCTACAATGAGCAGTTCTTC
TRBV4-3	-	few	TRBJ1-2	CASSQSGTPTGGYTF	TGCGCCAGCAGCCAATCCGGGACTCCTACGGGTGGCTACACCTTC
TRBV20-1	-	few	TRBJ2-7	CSARDHPPGYEQYF	TGCAGTGCTAGAGATCACCCGCCGGGGTACGAGCAGTACTTC
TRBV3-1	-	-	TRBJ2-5	CASSQGVTVLQETQYF	TGTGCCAGCAGCCAAGGTGTGACAGTACTTCAAGAGACCCAGTACTTC
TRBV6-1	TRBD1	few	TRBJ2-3	CASSRGQGVKDTQYF	TGTGCCAGCAGCCGCGGACAGGGGGTAAAAGATACGCAGTATTTT
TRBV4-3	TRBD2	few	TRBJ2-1	CASSLKREGNEQFF	TGCGCCAGCAGCTTAAAGCGGGAGGGCAATGAGCAGTTCTTC
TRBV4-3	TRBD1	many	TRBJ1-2	CASSQDLTGLPYGYTF	TGCGCCAGCAGCCAAGATCTGACAGGGCTCCCCTATGGCTACACCTTC
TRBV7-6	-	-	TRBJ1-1	CASSVGSDTEAFF	TGTGCCAGCAGCGTCGGGTCTGACACTGAAGCTTTCTTT
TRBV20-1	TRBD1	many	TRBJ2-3	CSGQGKTDTQYF	TGCAGTGGACAGGGTAAAACAGATACGCAGTATTTT
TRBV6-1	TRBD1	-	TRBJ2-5	CASSGGQANQETQYF	TGTGCCAGCAGCGGAGGACAGGCAAACCAAGAGACCCAGTACTTC
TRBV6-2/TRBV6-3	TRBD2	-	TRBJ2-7	CASSSGLAGWEQYF	TGTGCCAGCAGTTCGGGACTAGCGGGATGGGAGCAGTACTTC
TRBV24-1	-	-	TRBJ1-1	CAVSGAGNTEAFF	TGTGCCGTAAGTGGCGCAGGGAACACTGAAGCTTTCTTT
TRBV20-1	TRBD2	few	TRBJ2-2	CSAGLAGGPTGELFF	TGCAGTGCTGGCCTAGCGGGGGGTCCCACCGGGGAGCTGTTTTTT
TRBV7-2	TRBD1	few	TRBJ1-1	CASSSDRGSEAFF	TGTGCCAGCAGCTCGGACAGGGGATCTGAAGCTTTCTTT
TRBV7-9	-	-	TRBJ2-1	CASSFARNEQFF	TGTGCCAGCAGCTTCGCACGGAATGAGCAGTTCTTC
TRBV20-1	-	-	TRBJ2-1	CSAKALGGYYNEQFF	TGCAGTGCTAAAGCCCTCGGAGGGTACTACAATGAGCAGTTCTTC
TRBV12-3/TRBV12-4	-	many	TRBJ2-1	CASSLWDEQFF	TGTGCCAGCAGTTTATGGGATGAGCAGTTCTTC
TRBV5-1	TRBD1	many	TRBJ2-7	CASSLDGTGAYEQYF	TGCGCCAGCAGCTTGGATGGGACAGGGGCCTACGAGCAGTACTTC
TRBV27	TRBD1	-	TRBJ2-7	CAIRDSLTYEQYF	TGTGCCATACGGGACAGCTTGACCTACGAGCAGTACTTC
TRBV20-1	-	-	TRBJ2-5	CSASLLSQYF	TGCAGTGCTAGCTTACTCTCCCAGTACTTC
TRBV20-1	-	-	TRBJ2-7	CSARDEGVGATVYEQYF	TGCAGTGCTAGAGATGAAGGGGTCGGGGCTACGGTCTACGAGCAGTACTTC
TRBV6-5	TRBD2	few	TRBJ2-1	CASGGGGNEQFF	TGTGCCAGCGGCGGGGGAGGCAATGAGCAGTTCTTC